Each of the 7 T cell receptor beta chains below was sequenced from the same sample in a study of shared clonotypes between healthy human individuals. Profiled with immunoSEQ multiplex PCR; TCRdb holds only in-frame clones, not every one. This table holds some 1.5 million clones, approximately 98% found once. The sample taken for sequencing was naive CD4+ T cells sorted from blood. As for subset: CD45RA+ positively selected. The receptors shown here come from a man aged 25-40 years in good health.

This clone was recorded once. V usage is TRBV10-3 and J usage is TRBJ2-4; D uncertain. CDR1 is ENHRY, CDR2 SYGVKD, per germline. The CDR3 is 16 amino acids. Trimming stripped 3 bases from V and 1 base from J, with 13 bases between. CDR3 DNA: TGTGCCATCAGTGAACAGAGCGAGTCGGCCAAAAACATTCAGTACTTC. It encodes CAISEQSESAKNIQYF.

This rearrangement joins TRBV28 to TRBJ2-6; D possibly corresponds to TRBD1 (6 bases). Trimming removed 6 bases at V and 2 bases at J, with 11 bases between. The CDR3 consists of 15 residues. Germline V gene data show CDR1 as MDHEN and CDR2 as SYDVKM. CDR3 coding DNA: TGTGCCAGCAGAGAACAGGGAGCTGGGGCCAACGTCCTGACTTTC. It codes for CASREQGAGANVLTF. The full variable domain, completed using reference TRBV28 and TRBJ2-6, is DVKVTQSSRYLVKRTGEKVFLECVQDMDHENMFWYRQDPGLGLRLIYFSYDVKMKEKGDIPEGYSVSREKKERFSLILESASTNQTSMYLCASREQGAGANVLTFGAGSRLTVL.

The chain is built from TRBV6-5 and TRBJ2-7, with D perhaps TRBD2 (6 bases). The germline V and J ends were trimmed by 7 bases and 0 bases, with 13 bases remaining between them. This CDR3 contains 14 residues. CDR1 is MNHEY, CDR2 SVGAGI, per germline. CDR3 amino acids: CASKEAGSSYEQYF. CDR3 nucleotide sequence: TGTGCCAGCAAGGAGGCGGGAAGCTCCTACGAGCAGTACTTC.

A single count supports this clone. V and J are TRBV7-6 and TRBJ2-3; the D gene is possibly TRBD1 (6 bases). Between the trimmed V and J ends, which lost 3 bases and 0 bases, there was a span of 7 bases. Germline CDR1 SGHVS, CDR2 FNYEAQ. The CDR3 runs 14 residues. The CDR3 spells CASSFTGSTDTQYF. The CDR3 DNA follows: TGTGCCAGCAGCTTCACAGGGAGCACAGATACGCAGTATTTT.

V and J are TRBV21-1 and TRBJ1-5. TRBV21-1 represents a pseudogene. CDR3 length: 15 amino acids. The CDR3 DNA reads TGTGCCAGCAGCAAAGACTGGGGGGCTGGACAGCCCCAGCATTTT. Encoded protein: CASSKDWGAGQPQHF.

The rearrangement joins TRBV28 to TRBJ2-7, with a tentative D call TRBD2 (5 bases). Trimming removed 6 bases at V and 6 bases at J, with 15 bases between. The CDR3 has 13 amino acids. The germline CDR1 and CDR2 sequences are MDHEN and SYDVKM. Here the CDR3 DNA reads TGTGCCAGCAGGGCGAGGGTCACCGGCGAGCAGTACTTC. Its protein product is CASRARVTGEQYF.

In nucleotides, the CDR3 is TGTGCCAGCTCACCAGGCTCTGCACGAACTGGAAACACCATATATTTT. As protein: CASSPGSARTGNTIYF. The chain carries TRBV18 and TRBJ1-3; D unclear. CDR1 KGHSH and CDR2 LQKENI come from the germline V gene. The CDR3 spans 16 residues. The germline V and J ends were trimmed by 2 bases and 2 bases, with 13 bases remaining between them.